These 14 T cell receptor beta chains share one sample of origin, sequenced in a study of T cell responses to AZD1222 COVID-19 vaccine. Here immunoSEQ multiplex PCR was the method, and the copy in TCRdb shows in-frame clones only, minus some. The sample lists some 180,000 clones, approximately 92% occurring once. The input for sequencing was peripheral blood, taken on day 0 of AZD1222 vaccination. Receptors originate from an adult in good health.

The V gene is TRBV7-9, the J gene TRBJ1-4; TRBD1 agrees at 7 bases. The length of the CDR3 is 16 residues. Losses at the gene ends were 1 base for V and 5 bases for J; bases not matched to a gene: 7. Germline V gene sequence: CDR1 SEHNR, CDR2 FQNEAQ (reference sequence). The CDR3 is CASSLVPRQGNEKLFF. The CDR3 nucleotides read TGTGCCAGCAGCTTAGTGCCGAGACAGGGAAATGAAAAACTGTTTTTT.

J is TRBJ2-3 and V is TRBV7-3; TRBD2 agrees at 12 bases. CDR3 length: 16 residues. The V and J ends lost 5 bases and 1 base, in that order; junction bases with no gene match: 4. Germline values: CDR1 SGHTA, CDR2 FQGTGA. This chain's CDR3 is CASSTGLAGRTDTQYF. CDR3 sequence (DNA): TGTGCCAGCAGCACTGGACTAGCGGGGCGCACAGATACGCAGTATTTT.

This chain uses TRBV30 with TRBJ1-2; D remains ambiguous. The germline V gene encodes CDR1 GTSNPN and CDR2 SVGIG (reference sequence). Deletions cut 0 bases from V and 8 bases from J, with 7 bases between. This CDR3 is 11 amino acids long. CDR3 coding DNA: TGTGCCTGGAGTGTGTACGGGGGCTACACCTTC. It encodes CAWSVYGGYTF.

The chain employs TRBV12-3 or TRBV12-4 and TRBJ1-1, with D tentatively TRBD1 (5 bases). Between the trimmed V and J ends, which lost 8 bases and 0 bases, there was a span of 10 bases. The CDR3 has 13 amino acids. As DNA, the CDR3 is TGTGCCAGCGGGGCGGGGTTGAACACTGAAGCTTTCTTT. As protein: CASGAGLNTEAFF.

The chain links TRBV4-1 to TRBJ1-5; D is perhaps TRBD1 (6 bases). Trimming shortened V by 1 base and J by 1 base, and 17 bases separated the two germline ends. CDR3 size: 18 residues. Germline V gene lookup returns CDR1 MGHRA and CDR2 YSYEKL. CDR3 DNA: TGCGCCAGCAGCCAAGGAGGGTGGGGGGCGAGGAGCAATCAGCCCCAGCATTTT. Its protein is CASSQGGWGARSNQPQHF.

The chain joins TRBV7-8 to TRBJ2-7; D perhaps matches TRBD2 (6 bases). Germline V gives CDR1 SGHVS, CDR2 FQNEAQ. V gave up 3 bases and J gave up 2 bases, with 14 bases separating them. This CDR3 is 15 amino acids long. The chain's CDR3 is CASSFSGTGTYEQYF. CDR3 DNA: TGTGCCAGCAGCTTCTCCGGGACTGGGACCTACGAGCAGTACTTC.

The CDR3 protein is CASSTRSAGGLTGELFF. The CDR3 region has the DNA TGTGCCAGCAGCACCCGAAGCGCGGGGGGCCTCACCGGGGAGCTGTTTTTT. This chain connects TRBV7-9 to TRBJ2-2, with 8 bases fitting TRBD2. CDR1 is SEHNR, CDR2 FQNEAQ, per germline (reference sequence). There are 17 residues in the CDR3. After removal of 5 bases from V and 4 bases from J, the junction contained 12 bases not matched to a gene. The full variable domain, rest sourced from reference TRBV7-9 and TRBJ2-2, is DTGVSQNPRHKITKRGQNVTFRCDPISEHNRLYWYRQTLGQGPEFLTYFQNEAQLEKSRLLSDRFSAERPKGSFSTLEIQRTEQGDSAMYLCASSTRSAGGLTGELFFGEGSRLTVL.

In this sample, this clone turned up once. This chain joins TRBV6-5 and TRBJ2-7; the match to TRBD1 covers 9 bases. Per germline, CDR1 MNHEY and CDR2 SVGAGI. With 0 bases clipped from V and 3 bases from J, the junction kept 3 bases outside the gene matches. This CDR3 has 15 residues. The CDR3 loop is CASSYSDRGIYEQYF. As DNA, the CDR3 is TGTGCCAGCAGTTACTCCGACAGGGGGATCTACGAGCAGTACTTC.

As DNA, the CDR3 is TGTGCCTGGAAGTGGACAGGGAAAGCTGATACGCAGTATTTT. Translation gives CAWKWTGKADTQYF. The chain combines TRBV30 with TRBJ2-3, with 8 positions matching TRBD1. This CDR3 is built from 14 residues. The ends lost 4 bases at V and 6 bases at J; junction bases unmatched: 9. The germline CDR1 and CDR2 sequences are GTSNPN and SVGIG (reference sequence).

V gene TRBV19 combines with J gene TRBJ2-2; the match to TRBD1 covers 9 bases. Unmatched junction bases numbered 1, after V lost 4 bases and J lost 4 bases. This CDR3 has 14 amino acids. Germline CDR1 is LNHDA and CDR2 is SQIVND (reference sequence). The CDR3 spells CASSTTGGTGELFF. CDR3 nucleotides: TGTGCCAGTAGTACGACAGGGGGCACCGGGGAGCTGTTTTTT.

The CDR3 DNA reads TGTGCCAGCAGCTTACGCGGGGACGGTAAAGCTTTCTTT. Amino acids: CASSLRGDGKAFF. The chain is built from TRBV7-9 and TRBJ1-1; a possible D gene is TRBD1 (5 bases). CDR1 and CDR2 (germline): SEHNR, FQNEAQ (reference sequence). This CDR3 contains 13 residues. With 2 bases removed from V and 9 bases from J, the gap between germline ends came to 13 bases.

The V gene is TRBV28, the J gene TRBJ1-3; D is unresolved. Germline V lookup: CDR1 MDHEN, CDR2 SYDVKM. This CDR3 contains 14 residues. V lost 3 bases and J 0 bases, leaving 6 bases between the germline ends. CDR3 protein: CASSFASSGNTIYF. CDR3 coding DNA: TGTGCCAGCAGTTTTGCCTCCTCTGGAAACACCATATATTTT.

This chain uses TRBV11-3 with TRBJ2-5; possible D gene TRBD2, 6 bases. The V gene lost 0 bases and the J gene lost 4 bases, with 12 bases spanning the gap. Germline V CDR1 and CDR2: SGHNT, YENEEA. The CDR3 spans 15 residues. The CDR3 here is CASSLERRDLETQYF. CDR3 sequence (DNA): TGTGCCAGCAGCTTAGAAAGGCGGGACCTAGAGACCCAGTACTTC.

The DNA of the CDR3 is TGTGCCAGCAGCTTAGTGGGCAGGACATTTGCAAGTAATGAAAAACTGTTTTTT. It is translated as CASSLVGRTFASNEKLFF. This chain joins TRBV7-8 and TRBJ1-4; D perhaps matches TRBD1 (5 bases). The CDR3 contains 18 residues. CDR1 SGHVS and CDR2 FQNEAQ come from the germline V gene. Trimming stripped 1 base from V and 4 bases from J, with 19 bases between.